What follows are 7 T cell receptor beta chains derived from one specimen sequenced in a study of vaccination and CD4 T cells after COVID-19. Their antigens remain unidentified. Noted treatment: approximately 9-day PBMC culture with coronavirus spike peptide pools or control peptides (ViraFEST assay). Cultured CD4+ T-cell DNA underwent Oncomine TCR Beta short-read sequencing. TCRdb reprocessed the PCR reads with MiXCR, giving one entry per CDR3 protein. The sample yields 9,500 to 15,000 distinct CDR3 sequences, 45% to 50% seen once. Specimen: CD4+ T cells from blood, cultured in vitro. The receptors derive from a human donor who had recovered from COVID-19.

The chain combines TRBV12-5 with TRBJ2-1, with unresolved D. The CDR3 runs to 15 residues. Germline loops: CDR1 LGHNT, CDR2 FRNRAP. V lost 0 bases to trimming and J lost 6 bases, with 12 bases between them. The CDR3 sequence is CASGLVLGHPNEQFF. The CDR3 DNA follows: TGTGCTAGTGGTTTGGTACTGGGTCACCCCAATGAGCAGTTCTTC.

For the CDR3, the DNA is TGTGCCACCAGTCACTCAGGAGAGACCCAGTACTTC. Encoded protein: CATSHSGETQYF. This rearrangement joins TRBV15 to TRBJ2-5; no reliable D call. This CDR3 has 12 residues. Germline lookup yields CDR1 LNHNV and CDR2 YYDKDF (reference sequence). V was cut by 6 bases and J by 4 bases, with 9 bases left in between.

The chain combines TRBV2 with TRBJ2-2; 9 bases match TRBD2. The CDR3 is made up of 17 amino acids. CDR1 and CDR2 from the germline V gene are SNHLY and FYNNEI. V was pared by 5 bases and J by 4 bases, with 11 bases of the junction left unmatched. Here the CDR3 DNA reads TGTGCCAGCAGTCCACCCAGCGGGGGGCAGGGCACCGGGGAGCTGTTTTTT. As protein: CASSPPSGGQGTGELFF. The full variable domain, with the rest looked up from reference TRBV2 and TRBJ2-2, is EPEVTQTPSHQVTQMGQEVILRCVPISNHLYFYWYRQILGQKVEFLVSFYNNEISEKSEIFDDQFSVERPDGSNFTLKIRSTKLEDSAMYFCASSPPSGGQGTGELFFGEGSRLTVL.

This clonotype was detected once. The V call is TRBV15, the J call TRBJ2-1; tentative D call: TRBD1 (5 bases). The V end lost 3 bases, the J end lost 4 bases, and 16 bases lay between the germline ends. Germline-derived CDR1 and CDR2 are LNHNV and YYDKDF (reference sequence). The CDR3 runs to 16 residues. The CDR3 region has the DNA TGTGCCACCAGCAGTAGTAGGGGCGTGAGGTACAATGAGCAGTTCTTC. It encodes CATSSSRGVRYNEQFF. Complete variable domain (other parts from reference TRBV15 and TRBJ2-1): DAMVIQNPRYQVTQFGKPVTLSCSQTLNHNVMYWYQQKSSQAPKLLFHYYDKDFNNEADTPDNFQSRRPNTSFCFLDIRSPGLGDTAMYLCATSSSRGVRYNEQFFGPGTRLTVL.

The chain is built from TRBV7-6 and TRBJ2-5; a possible D gene is TRBD1 (6 bases). V was pared by 4 bases and J by 4 bases, with 28 bases between. The CDR3 contains 19 residues. CDR1 and CDR2 from the germline V gene are SGHVS and FNYEAQ. The CDR3 bases are TGTGCCAGCAGCTCCGACCGCCGGAGAAGGACAGAAAGGGGAGAGACCCAGTACTTC. Translating it yields CASSSDRRRRTERGETQYF. Looking up the rest from reference TRBV7-6 and TRBJ2-5 gives the full variable domain: GAGVSQSPRYKVTKRGQDVALRCDPISGHVSLYWYRQALGQGPEFLTYFNYEAQQDKSGLPNDRFSAERPEGSISTLTIQRTEQRDSAMYRCASSSDRRRRTERGETQYFGPGTRLLVL.

This chain links TRBV7-8 with TRBJ2-5; 7 bases match TRBD1. The CDR3 runs 14 residues. Germline CDR1 is SGHVS and CDR2 is FQNEAQ. V trimming: 1 base; J trimming: 8 bases; junction bases outside the gene matches: 7. The CDR3 spells CASSLVGGEGTQYF. For the CDR3, the DNA is TGTGCCAGCAGCTTAGTAGGGGGCGAGGGAACCCAGTACTTC.

CDR3 DNA: TGTGCCAGCAGCTTGGCCCCTAGCGGGAGTCACGGCCATGAGCAGTTCTTC. Protein product: CASSLAPSGSHGHEQFF. The chain joins TRBV5-4 to TRBJ2-1; 10 nucleotides agree with TRBD2. The CDR3 is made up of 17 amino acids. Germline assignment: CDR1 SGHNT and CDR2 YYREEE (reference sequence). V was pared by 0 bases and J by 8 bases, with 11 bases of the junction left unmatched.